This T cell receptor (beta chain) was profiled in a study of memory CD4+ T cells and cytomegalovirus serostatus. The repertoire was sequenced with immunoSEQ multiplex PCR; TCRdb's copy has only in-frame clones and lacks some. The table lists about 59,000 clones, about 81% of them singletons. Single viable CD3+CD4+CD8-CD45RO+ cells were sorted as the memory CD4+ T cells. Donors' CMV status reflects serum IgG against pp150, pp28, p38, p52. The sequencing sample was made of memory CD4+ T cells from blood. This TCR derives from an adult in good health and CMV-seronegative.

The CDR3 sequence: CASSSGTAMYEQYF. The CDR3 nucleotides read TGTGCCAGTAGTTCGGGGACAGCGATGTACGAGCAGTACTTC. The V and J genes are TRBV19 and TRBJ2-7, with TRBD1 matching over 7 bases. The ends lost 5 bases at V and 4 bases at J; junction bases unmatched: 8. Germline values: CDR1 LNHDA, CDR2 SQIVND (reference sequence). CDR3 size: 14 residues.